The source of this T cell receptor (beta chain) is a study of T-cell memory formation after mild COVID-19. The study, taken as a whole, reports: Clones contracting over day 15 to 85 were CD4/CD8 balanced, with later expanders leaning CD4+. Confirmation of SARS-CoV-2 specificity was lacking for second-wave clones peaking day 37.

One entry per CDR3 protein results from TCRdb running MiXCR on the 5' RACE reads. The profile covers just under 550,000 distinct CDR3 sequences, with roughly 21% appearing a single time and around 13% taken by the ten largest. Germline V gives CDR1 ENHRY, CDR2 SYGVKD. This CDR3 spans 12 amino acids. J gave up 2 bases and V 8 bases, and 1 base lay outside the gene matches. This clonotype was observed many times. Its antigen is as yet unknown. The receptor was isolated from an adult woman who had mild COVID-19 (a few samples of this study predate the infection). Cell type and time point are not known. What was sequenced was PBMCs or a T cell subset sorted from them (not recorded which). This chain uses TRBV10-3 with TRBJ2-7; 9 nucleotides align to TRBD1. The CDR3 DNA reads TGTGCCATCGGGACAGGGACCTACGAGCAGTACTTC. Translating it yields CAIGTGTYEQYF.